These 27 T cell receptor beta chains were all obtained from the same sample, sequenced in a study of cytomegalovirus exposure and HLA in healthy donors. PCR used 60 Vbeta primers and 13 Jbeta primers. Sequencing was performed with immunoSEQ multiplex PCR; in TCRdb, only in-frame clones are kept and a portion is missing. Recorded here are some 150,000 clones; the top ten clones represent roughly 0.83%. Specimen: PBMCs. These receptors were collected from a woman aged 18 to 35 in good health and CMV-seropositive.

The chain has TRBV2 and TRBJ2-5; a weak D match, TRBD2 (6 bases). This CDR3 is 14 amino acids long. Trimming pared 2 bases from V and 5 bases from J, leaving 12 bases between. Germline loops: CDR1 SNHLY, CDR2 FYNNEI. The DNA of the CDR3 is TGTGCCAGCAGTGAAAGGCAGGGAGGCGAGACCCAGTACTTC. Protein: CASSERQGGETQYF.

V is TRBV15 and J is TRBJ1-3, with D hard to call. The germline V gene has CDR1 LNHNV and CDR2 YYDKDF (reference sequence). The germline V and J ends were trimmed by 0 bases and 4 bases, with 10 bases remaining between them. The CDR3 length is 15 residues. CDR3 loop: CATSRERLAGNTIYF. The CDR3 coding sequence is TGTGCCACCAGCAGAGAGAGGTTGGCCGGAAACACCATATATTTT.

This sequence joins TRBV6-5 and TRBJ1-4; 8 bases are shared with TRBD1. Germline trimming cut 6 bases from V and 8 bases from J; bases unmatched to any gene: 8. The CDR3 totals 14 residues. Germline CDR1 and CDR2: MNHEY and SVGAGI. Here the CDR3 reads CASSLTGDYEKLFF. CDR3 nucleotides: TGTGCCAGCAGCCTGACAGGGGATTACGAAAAACTGTTTTTT.

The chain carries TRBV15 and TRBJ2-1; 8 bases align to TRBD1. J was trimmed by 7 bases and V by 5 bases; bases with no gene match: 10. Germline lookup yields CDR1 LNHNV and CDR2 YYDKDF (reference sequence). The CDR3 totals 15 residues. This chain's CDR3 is CATSPRTGNENEQFF. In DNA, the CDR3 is TGTGCCACCAGCCCCCGGACAGGGAATGAGAATGAGCAGTTCTTC.

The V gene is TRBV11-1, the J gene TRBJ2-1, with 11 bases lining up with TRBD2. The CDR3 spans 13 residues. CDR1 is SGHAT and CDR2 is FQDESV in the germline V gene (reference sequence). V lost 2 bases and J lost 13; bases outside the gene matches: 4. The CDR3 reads CASSLLAGGPQFF. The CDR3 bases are TGTGCCAGCAGCTTATTAGCGGGGGGGCCTCAGTTCTTC.

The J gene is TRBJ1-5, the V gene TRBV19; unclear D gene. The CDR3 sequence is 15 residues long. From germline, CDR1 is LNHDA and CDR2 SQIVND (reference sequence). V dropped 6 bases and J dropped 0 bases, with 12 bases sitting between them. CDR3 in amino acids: CASRTTPNSNQPQHF. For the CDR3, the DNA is TGTGCCAGTAGGACGACACCTAATAGCAATCAGCCCCAGCATTTT.

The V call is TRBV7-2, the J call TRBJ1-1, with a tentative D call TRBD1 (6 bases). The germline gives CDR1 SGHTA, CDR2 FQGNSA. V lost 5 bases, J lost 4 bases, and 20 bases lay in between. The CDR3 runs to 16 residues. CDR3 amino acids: CASSKEAGGYGTEAFF. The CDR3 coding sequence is TGTGCCAGCAGCAAAGAAGCGGGGGGCTACGGCACTGAAGCTTTCTTT.

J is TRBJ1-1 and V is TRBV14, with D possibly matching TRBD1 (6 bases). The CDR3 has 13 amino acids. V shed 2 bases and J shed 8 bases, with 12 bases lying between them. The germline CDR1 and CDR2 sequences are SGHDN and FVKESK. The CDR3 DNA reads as TGTGCCAGCAGCCAATTTAGAGGACAGGAAGCTTTCTTT. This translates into CASSQFRGQEAFF.

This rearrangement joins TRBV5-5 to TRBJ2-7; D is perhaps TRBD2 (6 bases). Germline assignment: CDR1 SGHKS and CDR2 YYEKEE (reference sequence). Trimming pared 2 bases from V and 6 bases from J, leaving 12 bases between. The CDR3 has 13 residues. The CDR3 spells CASSFAAGSEQYF. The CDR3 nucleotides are TGTGCCAGCAGCTTCGCTGCGGGGTCCGAGCAGTACTTC.

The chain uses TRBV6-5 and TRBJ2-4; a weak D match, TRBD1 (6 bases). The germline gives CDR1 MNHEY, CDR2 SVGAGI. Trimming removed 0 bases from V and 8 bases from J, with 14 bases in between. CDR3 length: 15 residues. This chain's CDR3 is CASSYSIFEGDIQYF. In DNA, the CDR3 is TGTGCCAGCAGTTACTCGATTTTCGAGGGGGACATTCAGTACTTC.

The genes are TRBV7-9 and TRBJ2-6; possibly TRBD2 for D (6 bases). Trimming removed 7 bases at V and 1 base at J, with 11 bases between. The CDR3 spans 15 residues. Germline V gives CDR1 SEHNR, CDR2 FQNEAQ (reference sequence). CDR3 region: CASTVGTSGANVLTF. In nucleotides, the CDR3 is TGTGCCAGCACCGTTGGGACTTCTGGGGCCAACGTCCTGACTTTC.

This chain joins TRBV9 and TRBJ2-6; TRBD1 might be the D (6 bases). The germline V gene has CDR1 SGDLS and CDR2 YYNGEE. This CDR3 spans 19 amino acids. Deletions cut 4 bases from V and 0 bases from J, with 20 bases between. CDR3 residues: CASSQEVTGGISGANVLTF. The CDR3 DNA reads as TGTGCCAGCAGCCAAGAGGTGACAGGCGGCATCTCTGGGGCCAACGTCCTGACTTTC.

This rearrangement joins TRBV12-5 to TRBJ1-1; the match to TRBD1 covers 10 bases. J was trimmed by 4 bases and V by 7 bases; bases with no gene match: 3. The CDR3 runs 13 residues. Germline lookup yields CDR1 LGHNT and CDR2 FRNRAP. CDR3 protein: CASVRTGGTEAFF. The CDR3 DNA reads TGTGCTAGTGTCCGGACAGGGGGCACTGAAGCTTTCTTT.

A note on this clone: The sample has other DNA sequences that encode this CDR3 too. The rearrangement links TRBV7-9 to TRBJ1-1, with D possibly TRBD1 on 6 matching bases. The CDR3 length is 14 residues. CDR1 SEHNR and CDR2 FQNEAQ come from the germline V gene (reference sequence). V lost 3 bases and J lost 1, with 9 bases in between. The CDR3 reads CASSLDRKNTEAFF. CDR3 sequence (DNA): TGTGCCAGCAGCTTGGACAGAAAGAACACTGAAGCTTTCTTT.

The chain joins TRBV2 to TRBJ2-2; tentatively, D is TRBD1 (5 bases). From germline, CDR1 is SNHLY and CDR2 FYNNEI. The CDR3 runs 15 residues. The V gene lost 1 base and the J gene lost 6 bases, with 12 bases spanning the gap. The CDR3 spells CASSEGRVVAGELFF. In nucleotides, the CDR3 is TGTGCCAGCAGTGAAGGCAGGGTAGTGGCCGGGGAGCTGTTTTTT.

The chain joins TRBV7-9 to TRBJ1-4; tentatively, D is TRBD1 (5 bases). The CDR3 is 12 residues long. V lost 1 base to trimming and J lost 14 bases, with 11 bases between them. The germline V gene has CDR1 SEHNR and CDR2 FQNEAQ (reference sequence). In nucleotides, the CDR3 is TGTGCCAGCAGCTTAGGCTCTCCAGGGCTGTTTTTT. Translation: CASSLGSPGLFF. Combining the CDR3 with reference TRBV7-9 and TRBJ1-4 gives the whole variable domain DTGVSQNPRHKITKRGQNVTFRCDPISEHNRLYWYRQTLGQGPEFLTYFQNEAQLEKSRLLSDRFSAERPKGSFSTLEIQRTEQGDSAMYLCASSLGSPGLFFGSGTQLSVL.

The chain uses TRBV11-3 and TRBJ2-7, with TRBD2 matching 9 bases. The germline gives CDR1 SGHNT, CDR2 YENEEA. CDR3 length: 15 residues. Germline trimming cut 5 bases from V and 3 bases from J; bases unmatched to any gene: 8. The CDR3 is CASSALAGWGYEQYF. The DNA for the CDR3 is TGTGCCAGCAGCGCACTAGCGGGCTGGGGCTACGAGCAGTACTTC.

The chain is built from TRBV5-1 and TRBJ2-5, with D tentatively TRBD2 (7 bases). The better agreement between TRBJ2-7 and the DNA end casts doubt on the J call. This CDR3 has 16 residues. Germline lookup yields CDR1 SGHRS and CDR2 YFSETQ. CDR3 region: CASSLGSSGTFYEQYF. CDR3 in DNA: TGCGCCAGCAGCTTGGGGTCCAGCGGGACATTTTACGAGCAGTACTTC.

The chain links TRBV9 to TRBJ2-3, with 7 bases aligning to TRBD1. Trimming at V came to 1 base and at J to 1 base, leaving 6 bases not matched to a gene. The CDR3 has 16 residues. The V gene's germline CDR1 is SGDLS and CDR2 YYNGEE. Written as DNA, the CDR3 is TGTGCCAGCAGCGTACCTAGACAGGGAGGCACAGATACGCAGTATTTT. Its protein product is CASSVPRQGGTDTQYF. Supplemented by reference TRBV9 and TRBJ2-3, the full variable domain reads DSGVTQTPKHLITATGQRVTLRCSPRSGDLSVYWYQQSLDQGLQFLIQYYNGEERAKGNILERFSAQQFPDLHSELNLSSLELGDSALYFCASSVPRQGGTDTQYFGPGTRLTVL.

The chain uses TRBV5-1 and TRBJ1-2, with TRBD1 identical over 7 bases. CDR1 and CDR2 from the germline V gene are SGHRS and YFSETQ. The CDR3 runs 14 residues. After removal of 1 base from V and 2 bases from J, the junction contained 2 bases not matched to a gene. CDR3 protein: CASSLMTGNYGYTF. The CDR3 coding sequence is TGCGCCAGCAGCTTGATGACAGGGAACTATGGCTACACCTTC.

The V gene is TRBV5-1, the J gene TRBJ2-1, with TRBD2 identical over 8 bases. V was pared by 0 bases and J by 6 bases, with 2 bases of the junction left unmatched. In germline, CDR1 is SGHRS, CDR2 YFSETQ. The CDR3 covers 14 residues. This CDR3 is CASSLVAGGNEQFF. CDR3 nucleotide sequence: TGCGCCAGCAGCTTGGTGGCGGGGGGCAATGAGCAGTTCTTC.

The CDR3 loop is CASSLAIVSWRGSNEQFF. The CDR3, as DNA: TGCGCCAGCAGCTTGGCAATCGTAAGCTGGCGGGGGAGCAATGAGCAGTTCTTC. The chain links TRBV5-1 to TRBJ2-1, with TRBD2 matching 7 bases. V lost 0 bases to trimming and J lost 6 bases; unmatched junction nucleotides: 15. The CDR3 has 18 residues. The germline V gene encodes CDR1 SGHRS and CDR2 YFSETQ.

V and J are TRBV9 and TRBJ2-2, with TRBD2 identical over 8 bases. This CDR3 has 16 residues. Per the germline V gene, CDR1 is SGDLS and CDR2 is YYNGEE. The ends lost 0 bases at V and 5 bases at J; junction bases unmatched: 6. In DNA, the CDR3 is TGTGCCAGCAGCGTAGGGGCGGGAGGCAGGACCGGGGAGCTGTTTTTT. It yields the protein CASSVGAGGRTGELFF.

The CDR3 bases are TGTGCCAGCAGTTTAATGACAGGGACGGGCTATGGCTACACCTTC. It codes for CASSLMTGTGYGYTF. V and J are TRBV28 and TRBJ1-2, with 7 bases matching TRBD1. With 2 bases clipped from V and 4 bases from J, the junction kept 7 bases outside the gene matches. Germline assignment: CDR1 MDHEN and CDR2 SYDVKM. The CDR3 length is 15 residues.

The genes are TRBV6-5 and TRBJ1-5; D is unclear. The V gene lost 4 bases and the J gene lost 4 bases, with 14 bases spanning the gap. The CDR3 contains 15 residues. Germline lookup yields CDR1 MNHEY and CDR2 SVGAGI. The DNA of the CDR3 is TGTGCCAGCAGTTTTTCGAGGGTCCCTAATCAGCCCCAGCATTTT. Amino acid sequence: CASSFSRVPNQPQHF.

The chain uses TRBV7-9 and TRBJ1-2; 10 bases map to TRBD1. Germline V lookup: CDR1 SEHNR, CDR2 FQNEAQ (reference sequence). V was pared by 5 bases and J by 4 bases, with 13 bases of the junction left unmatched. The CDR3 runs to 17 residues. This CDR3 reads CASSNRDRGMVGYGYTF. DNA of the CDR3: TGTGCCAGCAGCAACCGGGACAGGGGAATGGTGGGCTATGGCTACACCTTC. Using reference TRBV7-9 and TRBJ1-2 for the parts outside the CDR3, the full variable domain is DTGVSQNPRHKITKRGQNVTFRCDPISEHNRLYWYRQTLGQGPEFLTYFQNEAQLEKSRLLSDRFSAERPKGSFSTLEIQRTEQGDSAMYLCASSNRDRGMVGYGYTFGSGTRLTVV.

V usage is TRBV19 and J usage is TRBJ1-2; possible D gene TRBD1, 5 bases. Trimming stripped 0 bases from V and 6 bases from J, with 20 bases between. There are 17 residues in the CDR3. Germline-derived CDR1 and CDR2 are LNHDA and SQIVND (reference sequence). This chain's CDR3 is CASSIEQVFSGFDGYTF. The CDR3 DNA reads TGTGCCAGTAGTATAGAACAGGTTTTTTCCGGTTTTGATGGCTACACCTTC. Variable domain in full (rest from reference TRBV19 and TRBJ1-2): DGGITQSPKYLFRKEGQNVTLSCEQNLNHDAMYWYRQDPGQGLRLIYYSQIVNDFQKGDIAEGYSVSREKKESFPLTVTSAQKNPTAFYLCASSIEQVFSGFDGYTFGSGTRLTVV.